This TCR beta chain is drawn from a study of beta chain features in type 1 diabetes. Turning to the study itself: Sorted cells, approximately 110 million in number, were examined across all samples.

Details on this clone: Its antigen is not known.

Based on CD45RO/CCR7/CD25/CD127/CD95/CD27, CD4+ regulatory, stem cell-like memory, naive and central memory cells were sorted. Study-wide results and caveats: For patients, the naive, central memory and Treg TCRB repertoires appeared more alike than for healthy donors. There was a moderate but significant shortening of TCRB CDR3s in all four CD4+ subsets of Type 1 diabetes patients.

The entirety of the isolated RNA underwent reverse transcription, so expressed TCRB transcripts were sequenced. Clones were read by immunoSEQ multiplex PCR, and TCRdb kept only the in-frame ones, dropping some. The data contain under 300,000 clones, approximately 15% of them seen just once; the ten biggest clones take up 0.019%. Per the germline V gene, CDR1 is SGHRS and CDR2 is YFSETQ. CDR3 length: 11 residues. Trimming took 4 bases from V and 10 from J, leaving 9 bases between them. V usage is TRBV5-1 and J usage is TRBJ2-1, with D perhaps matching TRBD1 (6 bases). The sample taken for sequencing was naive CD4+ T cells from blood. This receptor was identified in a man between 25 and 39 years old with type 1 diabetes. CDR3 DNA: TGCGCCAGCAGCGAGGGGGTCGAGCAGTTCTTC. It codes for CASSEGVEQFF.